These 20 T cell receptor beta chains share one sample of origin, sequenced in a study of OX40 agonist ivuxolimab in advanced cancers. Measured with immunoSEQ multiplex PCR; TCRdb has only the in-frame clones, and not every one. The sample holds about 50,000 clones, 88% seen once. Material: CD4+ or CD8+ T cells sorted from blood, obtained in a trial of the OX40 agonist ivuxolimab. These receptors were taken from an adult with an advanced solid tumor such as melanoma, head and neck, liver or kidney cancer.

The CDR3 nucleotides are TGTGCCAGCACGGCGGACGGCCAAGAGACCCAGTACTTC. As protein: CASTADGQETQYF. The chain is built from TRBV2 and TRBJ2-5, with unresolved D. The CDR3 totals 13 residues. V dropped 7 bases and J dropped 1 base, with 10 bases sitting between them. CDR1 and CDR2 from the germline V gene are SNHLY and FYNNEI.

This clone was picked up one time. The rearrangement links TRBV18 to TRBJ2-4, with TRBD2 matching over 14 bases. CDR1 is KGHSH, CDR2 LQKENI, per germline. J was trimmed by 3 bases and V by 2 bases; bases with no gene match: 3. This CDR3 has 17 amino acids. Written as DNA, the CDR3 is TGTGCCAGCTCACCAGGGACTAGCGGGAGTGGCAAAAACATTCAGTACTTC. Translating it yields CASSPGTSGSGKNIQYF.

The chain couples TRBV4-1 to TRBJ2-5, with D perhaps TRBD1 (5 bases). Trimming took 8 bases from V and 5 from J, leaving 15 bases between them. Germline V gene lookup returns CDR1 MGHRA and CDR2 YSYEKL. This CDR3 comprises 13 residues. CDR3 DNA: TGCGCCAGCTCTGCTGGGGCGTGGGAGACCCAGTACTTC. It codes for CASSAGAWETQYF.

V and J are TRBV7-3 and TRBJ2-1; TRBD1 matches at 7 bases. Germline CDR1 is SGHTA and CDR2 is FQGTGA. With V trimmed by 0 bases and J by 7 bases, 6 bases remained unmatched. This CDR3 region has 15 residues. In DNA, the CDR3 is TGTGCCAGCAGCTTAACGCGACAGGGCTCGAATGAGCAGTTCTTC. Translating it yields CASSLTRQGSNEQFF.

This clone was counted once. The gene calls are TRBV6-5 and TRBJ2-4; no firm D call. The CDR3 totals 13 residues. Per the germline V gene, CDR1 is MNHEY and CDR2 is SVGAGI. V shed 6 bases and J shed 8 bases, with 14 bases lying between them. CDR3 nucleotide sequence: TGTGCCAGCAGACCTCGGACCGGAGACATTCAGTACTTC. It encodes CASRPRTGDIQYF.

This chain uses TRBV7-2 with TRBJ1-3; perhaps TRBD1 as D (5 bases). V lost 2 bases and J 0 bases, leaving 11 bases between the germline ends. The length of the CDR3 is 16 residues. CDR1 is SGHTA, CDR2 FQGNSA, per germline. This CDR3 is CASSLSGGGSGNTIYF. CDR3 nucleotide sequence: TGTGCCAGCAGCTTATCCGGGGGAGGCTCTGGAAACACCATATATTTT.

This chain uses TRBV5-1 with TRBJ2-3, with 8 nucleotides matching TRBD2. Trimming removed 3 bases from V and 3 bases from J; junction bases left unmatched: 3. From germline, CDR1 is SGHRS and CDR2 YFSETQ. This CDR3 spans 14 amino acids. In nucleotides, the CDR3 is TGCGCCAGCAGCTCCGGGGGGGGGACAGATACGCAGTATTTT. The encoded protein is CASSSGGGTDTQYF.

This chain uses TRBV19 with TRBJ2-5; the match to TRBD1 covers 11 bases. The CDR3 covers 16 residues. Germline CDR1 reads LNHDA; CDR2 reads SQIVND (reference sequence). J was trimmed by 6 bases and V by 1 base; bases with no gene match: 7. CDR3 DNA: TGTGCCAGTAGTATAGCGGGGACAGGGGGGCTCAAGACCCAGTACTTC. Protein: CASSIAGTGGLKTQYF.

Concerning this clone: Within the sample, other DNA sequences also encode this same CDR3. The chain has TRBV29-1 and TRBJ2-2; 8 nucleotides line up with TRBD2. Germline lookup yields CDR1 SQVTM and CDR2 ANQGSEA. Losses at the gene ends were 8 bases for V and 1 base for J; bases not matched to a gene: 9. This CDR3 is built from 15 residues. The CDR3 spells CSILGGLGNTGELFF. Written as DNA, the CDR3 is TGCAGCATCCTAGGGGGACTAGGGAACACCGGGGAGCTGTTTTTT.

This rearrangement joins TRBV14 to TRBJ2-7, with 10 bases matching TRBD2. The trim removed 4 bases at V and 2 bases at J, leaving 2 bases unmatched. Germline V CDR1 and CDR2: SGHDN, FVKESK. This CDR3 comprises 14 residues. CDR3 in amino acids: CASSLLAGAYEQYF. The CDR3 region has the DNA TGTGCCAGCAGCCTTCTAGCGGGGGCCTACGAGCAGTACTTC. Combining the CDR3 with reference TRBV14 and TRBJ2-7 gives the whole variable domain EAGVTQFPSHSVIEKGQTVTLRCDPISGHDNLYWYRRVMGKEIKFLLHFVKESKQDESGMPNNRFLAERTGGTYSTLKVQPAELEDSGVYFCASSLLAGAYEQYFGPGTRLTVT.

To note about this clone: One end of the junction fails to match germline, which may point to a read error. The gene calls are TRBV7-9 and TRBJ2-7; weak D call: TRBD2 (6 bases). The V gene's germline CDR1 is SEHNR and CDR2 FQNEAQ (reference sequence). The CDR3 sequence is 13 residues long. The CDR3 here is CATSGGTGYEQYF. In DNA, the CDR3 is TGTGCCACCAGCGGCGGGACTGGGTACGAGCAGTACTTC.

CDR3: CSVEVSGANVLTF. CDR3 bases: TGCAGCGTTGAAGTTTCTGGGGCCAACGTCCTGACTTTC. V is TRBV29-1 and J is TRBJ2-6; D not resolved. The V end was cut by 1 base, the J end by 1 base, with 2 bases between. Germline assignment: CDR1 SQVTM and CDR2 ANQGSEA. The CDR3 extends over 13 amino acids.

The J gene is TRBJ2-2, the V gene TRBV10-3, with D unclear. Deletions cut 0 bases from V and 9 bases from J, with 8 bases between. CDR1 and CDR2 (germline): ENHRY, SYGVKD. The CDR3 totals 13 residues. The chain's CDR3 is CAISESFSWELFF. In DNA, the CDR3 is TGTGCCATCAGTGAGTCTTTCAGCTGGGAGCTGTTTTTT.

This clone was picked up one time. The gene calls are TRBV10-3 and TRBJ2-7; 10 nucleotides line up with TRBD2. Trimming removed 4 bases from V and 4 bases from J; junction bases left unmatched: 7. Germline V gives CDR1 ENHRY, CDR2 SYGVKD. The CDR3 loop spans 15 amino acids. The CDR3 here is CAISVSGRGGYEQYF. CDR3 nucleotide sequence: TGTGCCATCAGTGTGAGCGGGAGGGGTGGATACGAGCAGTACTTC.

V usage is TRBV19 and J usage is TRBJ2-1; D remains unclear. V was cut by 4 bases and J by 8 bases, with 15 bases left in between. This CDR3 comprises 14 residues. CDR1 LNHDA and CDR2 SQIVND come from the germline V gene (reference sequence). CDR3 residues: CASSKLLEIDEQFF. CDR3 sequence (DNA): TGTGCCAGTAGTAAATTGCTGGAGATAGATGAGCAGTTCTTC. The whole variable domain, remainder taken from reference TRBV19 and TRBJ2-1, is DGGITQSPKYLFRKEGQNVTLSCEQNLNHDAMYWYRQDPGQGLRLIYYSQIVNDFQKGDIAEGYSVSREKKESFPLTVTSAQKNPTAFYLCASSKLLEIDEQFFGPGTRLTVL.

The CDR3 protein is CASSVVQGRNGELFF. For the CDR3, the DNA is TGTGCCAGCAGCGTAGTACAGGGGCGGAACGGGGAGCTGTTTTTT. The chain carries TRBV9 and TRBJ2-2; TRBD1 aligns across 7 bases. Germline CDR1 and CDR2: SGDLS and YYNGEE. This CDR3 comprises 15 residues. Germline trimming cut 0 bases from V and 7 bases from J; bases unmatched to any gene: 6.

This rearrangement joins TRBV6-1 to TRBJ2-5; TRBD1 might be the D (5 bases). The V gene lost 0 bases and the J gene lost 4 bases, with 9 bases spanning the gap. Germline V CDR1 and CDR2: MNHNS, SASEGT. This CDR3 comprises 14 residues. The CDR3, as DNA: TGTGCCAGCAGTGAAGCGATAGGGGCAGAGACCCAGTACTTC. Its protein product is CASSEAIGAETQYF.

The chain couples TRBV15 to TRBJ1-3; 7 bases are shared with TRBD1. The V gene's germline CDR1 is LNHNV and CDR2 YYDKDF (reference sequence). The V and J ends lost 0 bases and 2 bases, in that order; junction bases with no gene match: 4. This CDR3 spans 16 amino acids. The CDR3 region has the DNA TGTGCCACCAGCAGAGAGACAGGGATGCCTGGAAACACCATATATTTT. Amino acid sequence: CATSRETGMPGNTIYF.

This clone was counted once. At one boundary the junction diverges from the germline segment, which might be a read error. The chain joins TRBV2 to TRBJ2-7; no clear D. The CDR3 contains 12 residues. Germline V CDR1 and CDR2: SNHLY, FYNNEI. This chain's CDR3 is CAGSPSSYEQYF. Here the CDR3 DNA reads TGTGCCGGCAGTCCGAGCTCCTACGAGCAGTACTTC.

V gene TRBV9 combines with J gene TRBJ2-3; D could derive from TRBD1 or TRBD2 (5 bases each). The CDR3 loop spans 16 amino acids. Germline lookup yields CDR1 SGDLS and CDR2 YYNGEE. V lost 4 bases to trimming and J lost 0 bases, with 15 bases between them. The CDR3 bases are TGTGCCAGCAGCCCAGGGACGGCCCCTAGCACAGATACGCAGTATTTT. It encodes CASSPGTAPSTDTQYF.